Listed below are T cell receptor beta chains from one sample, sequenced in a study of shared T cell receptors in the human thymus. Profiled with immunoSEQ multiplex PCR; TCRdb holds only in-frame clones, not every one. The data hold hundreds of thousands of clones, with approximately 88% observed a single time. These data are also associated with another study on human thymus T cells.

The specimen was thymocytes. The receptors come from a boy under two years old with a congenital heart defect. Both conserved end residues are trimmed from each CDR3.

TRBJ2-3	TRBV4-3	ASSQGIGDRDGREGSDTQY
TRBJ2-5	TRBV21-1	ASREMGPRETQY
TRBJ2-1	TRBV28	ASSPSNEQF
TRBJ2-3	TRBV21-1	ASSKSDTTLDTQY
TRBJ2-1	TRBV11-2	ATGGKYNEQF
TRBJ2-7	TRBV18	ASSPLRTSGYEQY
TRBJ1-5	TRBV4-3	ASSQLREGGGNQPQH
TRBJ2-1	TRBV9	ASSVGREGVSYNEQF
TRBJ2-1	TRBV9	ASSERPQLAGSYNEQF
TRBJ2-1	TRBV2	ASGRISYNEQF
TRBJ2-7	TRBV15	ATSRDHAATGRTYEQY
TRBJ1-2	TRBV2	ASSEARTGQNYGYT
TRBJ2-5	TRBV5-1	ASSLGCGRAFKETQY
TRBJ2-7	TRBV10-3	AISGGTAHEQY
TRBJ2-2	TRBV4-2	ASSQVRDYSTGELF
TRBJ1-5	TRBV6-5	ASRPGGHQPQH
TRBJ1-1	TRBV7-9	ASSLEEAWNTEAF
TRBJ2-5	TRBV14	ASSQGTGVETQY
TRBJ2-3	TRBV6-6	ASSYLAGGSPDTQY
TRBJ2-5	TRBV27	ASSPSVGRETQY
TRBJ1-2	TRBV6-1	ASSDPLGGVENGYT
TRBJ2-3	TRBV9	ASSGHSTQTSGRGDTQY
TRBJ1-4	TRBV6-6	ASSYGPGGTGGKLF
TRBJ2-1	TRBV2	ASTASGRGSYNEQF
TRBJ2-1	TRBV11-3	ASSKKAGSSYNEQF
TRBJ2-7	TRBV15	ATSSNRRAPRHEQY
TRBJ2-3	TRBV28	ASSLADTTDTQY
TRBJ2-7	TRBV6-1	ASSEAGAGTEPYEQY
TRBJ2-3	TRBV11-3	ASSPPNSGNADTQY
TRBJ2-2	TRBV5-1	ASRQDSPANTGELF
TRBJ1-2	TRBV28	ASSLVRTGYGYT
TRBJ2-3	TRBV7-2	ASSLGHRDPTDTQY